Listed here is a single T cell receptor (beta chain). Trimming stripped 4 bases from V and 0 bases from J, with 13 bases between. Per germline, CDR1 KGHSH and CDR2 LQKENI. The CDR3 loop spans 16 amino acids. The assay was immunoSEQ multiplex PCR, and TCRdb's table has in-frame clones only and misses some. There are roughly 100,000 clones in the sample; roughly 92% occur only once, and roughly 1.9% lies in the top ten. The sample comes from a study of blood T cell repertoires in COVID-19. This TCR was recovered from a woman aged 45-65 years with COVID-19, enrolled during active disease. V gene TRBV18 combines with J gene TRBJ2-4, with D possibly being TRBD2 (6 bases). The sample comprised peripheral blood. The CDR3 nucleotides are TGTGCCAGCTCACAGCGGGCAGTCCTAGCCAAAAACATTCAGTACTTC. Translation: CASSQRAVLAKNIQYF.